Listed here are 13 T cell receptor beta chains from one sample, sequenced in a study of T cells in Graves' hyperthyroidism and ophthalmopathy. Template material for amplifying TCR beta CDR3 regions consisted of RNA transcripts. Carried out on the TCR CDR3, a first-round RT-PCR used the HTBI primer set. TCRdb re-derived calls from the multiplex PCR reads in MiXCR, one entry per CDR3 protein. The data hold roughly 740,000 distinct CDR3 sequences, with about 17% observed a single time. Input material: blood. The receptor source for this set is a man younger than 30 with Graves' hyperthyroidism.

To note about this clonotype: One base away lies a much larger clone, so this may be a sequencing read error. Since no conserved phenylalanine or tryptophan closes the CDR3, a read error is the likely cause. The chain combines TRBV9 with TRBJ2-7; D may be TRBD1 (5 bases). V lost 0 bases to trimming and J lost 1 base, with 8 bases between them. This CDR3 has 14 amino acids. CDR1 and CDR2 from the germline V gene are SGDLS and YYNGEE. The CDR3 nucleotides are TGTGCCAGCAGCGTAGTTCCAGGGTCCTACGAGCAGTACCTC. It encodes CASSVVPGSYEQYL.

V is TRBV20-1 and J is TRBJ2-6, with D hard to call. The ends were cut back, 6 bases at V and 0 bases at J, with 9 bases in the middle. The CDR3 is 14 residues long. The germline V gene encodes CDR1 DFQATT and CDR2 SNEGSKA (reference sequence). The CDR3 region is CSAYLGSGANVLTF. The CDR3 DNA is TGCAGTGCGTACCTCGGCTCTGGGGCCAACGTCCTGACTTTC.

This clonotype was seen many times. This rearrangement joins TRBV28 to TRBJ1-4; 9 positions match TRBD1. After removal of 6 bases from V and 8 bases from J, the junction contained 4 bases not matched to a gene. The germline CDR1 and CDR2 sequences are MDHEN and SYDVKM. The CDR3 consists of 13 residues. CDR3 nucleotides: TGTGCCAGCAGGGGACAGGGTGGGGAAAAACTGTTTTTT. This gives the protein CASRGQGGEKLFF.

This clonotype was detected many times. The chain is built from TRBV5-1 and TRBJ2-5; TRBD2 agrees at 13 bases. The CDR3 has 15 residues. Germline V gives CDR1 SGHRS, CDR2 YFSETQ. Trimming at V came to 0 bases and at J to 4 bases, leaving 0 bases not matched to a gene. CDR3 coding DNA: TGCGCCAGCAGCTTGGGGACTAGCGGGGGAGAGACCCAGTACTTC. This sequence encodes CASSLGTSGGETQYF.

This clonotype was recorded at least ten times. The genes are TRBV7-8 and TRBJ1-2; 7 bases fit TRBD1. Germline loops: CDR1 SGHVS, CDR2 FQNEAQ. V trimming: 5 bases; J trimming: 0 bases; junction bases outside the gene matches: 6. This CDR3 spans 15 amino acids. The CDR3: CASSARDSPNYGYTF. The CDR3 coding sequence is TGTGCCAGCAGCGCCCGGGACAGCCCTAACTATGGCTACACCTTC. The full variable domain, in which reference TRBV7-8 and TRBJ1-2 provide the parts outside the CDR3, is GAGVSQSPRYKVAKRGQDVALRCDPISGHVSLFWYQQALGQGPEFLTYFQNEAQLDKSGLPSDRFFAERPEGSVSTLKIQRTQQEDSAVYLCASSARDSPNYGYTFGSGTRLTVV.

The CDR3 spells CASSLGAPNEQYF. CDR3 nucleotide sequence: TGTGCCAGCAGCTTAGGAGCGCCTAATGAGCAGTACTTC. The genes are TRBV7-2 and TRBJ2-7; D gene ambiguous. This CDR3 has 13 amino acids. Germline V gene data show CDR1 as SGHTA and CDR2 as FQGNSA. Trimming cost V 1 base and J 7 bases, with 11 bases left between them.

This clonotype was counted between two and nine times. The chain joins TRBV11-2 to TRBJ1-2, with D possibly being TRBD1 (5 bases). V was pared by 1 base and J by 4 bases, with 10 bases between. Germline values: CDR1 SGHAT, CDR2 FQNNGV. There are 14 residues in the CDR3. CDR3 nucleotide sequence: TGTGCCAGCAGCTTAGCGCCCGGGACCTATGGCTACACCTTC. Protein: CASSLAPGTYGYTF.

This clonotype has ten or more counts. CDR3 region: CASSPGQGESPEAFF. As DNA, the CDR3 is TGTGCCAGCAGTCCGGGACAGGGGGAAAGTCCTGAAGCTTTCTTT. V and J are TRBV27 and TRBJ1-1; 11 bases match TRBD1. The V segment lost 5 bases and the J segment 6 bases; nucleotides outside the gene matches: 8. Germline loops: CDR1 MNHEY, CDR2 SMNVEV (reference sequence). This CDR3 is 15 amino acids long.

In this sample, this clonotype turned up many times. The junction shows a germline mismatch at one end, possibly a read error. The rearrangement links TRBV6-2 or TRBV6-3 to TRBJ2-5; D might be TRBD1 or TRBD2, each matching 5 bases. CDR1 MNHEY and CDR2 SVGEGT come from the germline V gene. CDR3 length: 14 amino acids. The CDR3 sequence: CASRYSGTPETQYF. The CDR3 DNA sequence: TGTGCCAGCAGATACTCCGGGACCCCGGAGACCCAGTACTTC.

This chain connects TRBV28 to TRBJ2-2; 7 bases map to TRBD2. With V trimmed by 2 bases and J by 7 bases, 7 bases remained unmatched. This CDR3 spans 15 amino acids. Germline V lookup: CDR1 MDHEN, CDR2 SYDVKM. The CDR3 reads CASSLHREVGGELFF. The CDR3, as DNA: TGTGCCAGCAGTTTACATCGGGAGGTCGGCGGGGAGCTGTTTTTT.

V gene TRBV29-1 combines with J gene TRBJ2-2, with D unclear. There are 12 residues in the CDR3. Germline V gene sequence: CDR1 SQVTM, CDR2 ANQGSEA. The ends were cut back, 4 bases at V and 1 base at J, with 4 bases in the middle. CDR3 nucleotide sequence: TGCAGCGTTGTGGAGAACACCGGGGAGCTGTTTTTT. It translates to CSVVENTGELFF.

The chain carries TRBV12-3 or TRBV12-4 and TRBJ2-2; either TRBD1 or TRBD2 may supply D (5 bases each). Trimming pared 3 bases from V and 6 bases from J, leaving 11 bases between. CDR3 length equals 14 residues. CDR3 region: CASSFVGGPGELFF. Written as DNA, the CDR3 is TGTGCCAGCAGTTTTGTTGGGGGTCCCGGGGAGCTGTTTTTT.

This clonotype has more than one count but fewer than ten. This chain uses TRBV20-1 with TRBJ2-1; perhaps TRBD1 as D (6 bases). This CDR3 spans 17 amino acids. Germline V gene lookup returns CDR1 DFQATT and CDR2 SNEGSKA (reference sequence). Trimming took 0 bases from V and 0 from J, leaving 15 bases between them. The CDR3 loop is CSARDLRDTRSYNEQFF. DNA of the CDR3: TGCAGTGCTAGAGATCTTCGGGACACCCGCTCCTACAATGAGCAGTTCTTC.